This TCR beta chain was obtained from a study of regulatory T cells in long-lasting Graves disease. Study results and limitations: Persistent disease samples used TRBV28, TRBJ1-2 and TRBJ2-5 preferentially.

Per the germline V gene, CDR1 is LNHDA and CDR2 is SQIVND (reference sequence). Trimming removed 5 bases at V and 4 bases at J, with 12 bases between. The CDR3 is 14 residues long. About this clonotype: What it recognizes is unknown.

Building the TCR beta libraries relied on iRepertoire HTBI primers, and CDR3 regions underwent Arm-PCR. In TCRdb, the multiplex PCR reads were re-called with MiXCR into one record per CDR3 protein. The sample comprises roughly 420,000 distinct CDR3 sequences, about 17% of which are singletons, and around 10% rests with the top ten. Specified time point: newly diagnosed GD, antithyroid drugs for less than 3 months. PBMC RNA served as the TCR library source. Graves' disease diagnosis was established per American Thyroid Association guidelines. These sequences were also reported in another study, on T cells in Graves' hyperthyroidism and ophthalmopathy. This second report adds: HTBI primers were used for first-round RT-PCR of the TCR CDR3.

This specimen was peripheral blood mononuclear cells (PBMCs), taken at new diagnosis, from a patient treated with antithyroid drugs. V usage is TRBV19 and J usage is TRBJ2-1, with no clear D. The receptor was derived from a woman in her thirties with Graves disease. This chain's CDR3 is CASSPPAPYNEQFF. The CDR3, as DNA: TGTGCCAGTAGTCCCCCGGCGCCTTACAATGAGCAGTTCTTC.